This paragraph reports one TCR beta chain. Germline trimming cut 1 base from V and 2 bases from J; bases unmatched to any gene: 2. The CDR3 sequence is 14 residues long. The germline V gene encodes CDR1 MGHDK and CDR2 SYGVNS. Sequenced by immunoSEQ multiplex PCR; TCRdb stores in-frame clones only, minus some. The table includes fewer than 200,000 clones, around 80% detected once. The data originate from a study of cytotoxic CD8 clonotypes in ibrutinib-treated CLL. The receptor was isolated from a human donor with chronic lymphocytic leukemia. The sample was PBMCs, taken after 24 months of ibrutinib treatment. This chain connects TRBV25-1 to TRBJ2-7; 7 bases fit TRBD1. The CDR3 spells CASSELQGAYEQYF. CDR3 nucleotides: TGTGCCAGCAGTGAATTGCAGGGGGCCTACGAGCAGTACTTC.